Sequencing of this T cell receptor (beta chain) was carried out in a study of T-cell reconstitution after alpha-beta-depleted transplantation in children. Unique molecular identifiers were built into the TCRbeta library. TCRdb analysed the PCR reads with MiXCR anew, one entry per CDR3 protein. The data contain about a million distinct CDR3 sequences, about 30% of them singletons. This clonotype has more than one count but fewer than ten. Its matching antigen is unknown. Findings and caveats of the study: It was newly produced T cells that mostly accounted for T-cell counts and diversity one year after transplant. In patients about two months after transplant, alpha-beta T cells reportedly arose from several hundred expanded graft clones.

The ends were cut back, 1 base at V and 4 bases at J, with 7 bases in the middle. The CDR3 totals 13 residues. This specimen was PBMCs, mostly from graft donor cells, taken 360 days after TCRalphabeta/CD19-depleted stem cell transplant. This TCR came from a boy in the first two years of life who had a stem cell transplant for SCID, so the T cells may come from the graft donor. The chain recombines TRBV12-3 or TRBV12-4 with TRBJ2-5; D is ambiguous. The chain's CDR3 is CASSLVRAETQYF. Written as DNA, the CDR3 is TGTGCCAGCAGTTTAGTCAGAGCAGAGACCCAGTACTTC.